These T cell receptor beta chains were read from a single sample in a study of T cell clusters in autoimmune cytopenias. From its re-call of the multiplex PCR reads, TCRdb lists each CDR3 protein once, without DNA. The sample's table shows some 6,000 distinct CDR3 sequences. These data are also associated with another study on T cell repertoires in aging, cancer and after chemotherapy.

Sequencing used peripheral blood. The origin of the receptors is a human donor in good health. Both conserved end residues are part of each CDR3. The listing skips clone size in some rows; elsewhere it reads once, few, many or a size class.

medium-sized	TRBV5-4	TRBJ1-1	CASSFQGATEAFF
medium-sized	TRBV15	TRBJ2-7	CATSSDRGPHYEQYF
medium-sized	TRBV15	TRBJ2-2	CATSGRDSYLNTGELFF
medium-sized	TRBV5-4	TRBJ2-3	CASSLRTEEDTQYF
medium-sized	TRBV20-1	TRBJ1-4	CSARSSADEKLFF
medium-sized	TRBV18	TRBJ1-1	CASSPETANTEAFF
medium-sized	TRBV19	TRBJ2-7	CASKAETSYEQYF
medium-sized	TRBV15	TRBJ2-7	CATSRGTTYEQYF
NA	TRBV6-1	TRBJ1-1	CASGETGVTEAFF
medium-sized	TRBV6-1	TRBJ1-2	CASRPGTGGDGYTF
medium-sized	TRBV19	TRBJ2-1	CASSKGGQAPYEQFF